The T cell receptor beta chain under discussion was sequenced for a study of blood T cells in healthy people across ages. Across the whole study: Capturing about one barcoded beta molecule per two T cells was achieved by template switching. Study findings and constraints: Naive CD4+ cells and diversity were both higher in long-lived donors than in aged donors. The study could not conclusively compare naive and antigen-experienced cells, given its unsorted PBMCs.

Together with a sample-barcoded 5' primer, a J-beta primer mix was included in a second PCR lasting roughly 7 to 11 cycles. MiXCR, applied by TCRdb to the 5' RACE reads, yields one record per CDR3 protein. The profile shows about 1.1 million distinct CDR3 sequences, less than 45% of them singletons. This clonotype has more than one count but fewer than ten. The target antigen is unknown. Trimming removed 4 bases at V and 0 bases at J, with 13 bases between. Per the germline V gene, CDR1 is SGDLS and CDR2 is YYNGEE. The CDR3 has 15 residues. Donors were systemically healthy Caucasian individuals from Russia aged roughly 6 to 95 years.

The gene calls are TRBV9 and TRBJ1-2, with a weak D call TRBD1 (6 bases). The clonotype was recovered from a man younger than 30 in good health. The sample comprised blood. The CDR3 here is CASSPGDRTNYGYTF. CDR3 bases: TGTGCCAGCAGCCCCGGTGACAGGACTAACTATGGCTACACCTTC.